This entry is about one T cell receptor beta chain. V was cut by 3 bases and J by 0 bases, with 14 bases left in between. In germline, CDR1 is MNHNS, CDR2 SASEGT. There are 17 residues in the CDR3. This sample is drawn from a study of control samples from healthy donors and cancer patients. Produced via immunoSEQ multiplex PCR; TCRdb's table is partial and in-frame only. Here the sample spans about 410,000 clones, around 90% being singletons. The source material was PBMCs. This clonotype originated in a man aged 35 to 55 with head and neck cancer. V gene TRBV6-1 combines with J gene TRBJ1-4; perhaps TRBD1 as D (6 bases). CDR3: CASSDEGGPATNEKLFF. The CDR3, as DNA: TGTGCCAGCAGTGACGAGGGGGGTCCAGCAACTAATGAAAAACTGTTTTTT.